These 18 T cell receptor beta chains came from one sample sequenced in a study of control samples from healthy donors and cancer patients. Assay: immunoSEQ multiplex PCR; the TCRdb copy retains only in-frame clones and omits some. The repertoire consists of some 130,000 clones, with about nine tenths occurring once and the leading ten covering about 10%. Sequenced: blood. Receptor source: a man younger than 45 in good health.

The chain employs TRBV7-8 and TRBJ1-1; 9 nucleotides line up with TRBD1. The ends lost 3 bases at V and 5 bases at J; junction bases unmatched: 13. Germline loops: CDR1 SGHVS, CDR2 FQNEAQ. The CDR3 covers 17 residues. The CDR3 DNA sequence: TGTGCCAGCAGCTTCCCCGAGCAGACAGGGGGTAGTACTGAAGCTTTCTTT. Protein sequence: CASSFPEQTGGSTEAFF.

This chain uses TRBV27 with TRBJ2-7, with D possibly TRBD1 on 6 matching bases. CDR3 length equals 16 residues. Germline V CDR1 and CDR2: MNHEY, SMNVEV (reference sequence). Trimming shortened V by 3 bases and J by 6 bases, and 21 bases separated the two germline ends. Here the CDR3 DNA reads TGTGCCAGCAGTTTTTTCCCTCTTCAGGGGTATGGCGAGCAGTACTTC. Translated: CASSFFPLQGYGEQYF.

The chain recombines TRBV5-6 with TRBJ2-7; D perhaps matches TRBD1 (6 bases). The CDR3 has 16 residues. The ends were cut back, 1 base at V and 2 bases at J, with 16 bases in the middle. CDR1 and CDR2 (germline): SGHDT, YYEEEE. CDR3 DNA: TGTGCCAGCAGCTTGTACAGGGCGCCTCCTACCTACGAGCAGTACTTC. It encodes CASSLYRAPPTYEQYF.

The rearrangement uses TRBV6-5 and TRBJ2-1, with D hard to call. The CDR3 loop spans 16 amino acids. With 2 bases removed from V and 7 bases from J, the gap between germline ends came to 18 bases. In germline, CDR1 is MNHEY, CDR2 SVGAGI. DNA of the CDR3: TGTGCCAGCAGTTACGTGGCTGCAAGCCCAGTAAATGAGCAGTTCTTC. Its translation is CASSYVAASPVNEQFF.

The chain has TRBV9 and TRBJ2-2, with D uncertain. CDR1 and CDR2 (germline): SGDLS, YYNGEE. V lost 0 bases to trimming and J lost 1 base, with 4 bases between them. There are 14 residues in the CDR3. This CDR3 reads CASSVGQNTGELFF. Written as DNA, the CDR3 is TGTGCCAGCAGCGTAGGACAGAACACCGGGGAGCTGTTTTTT.

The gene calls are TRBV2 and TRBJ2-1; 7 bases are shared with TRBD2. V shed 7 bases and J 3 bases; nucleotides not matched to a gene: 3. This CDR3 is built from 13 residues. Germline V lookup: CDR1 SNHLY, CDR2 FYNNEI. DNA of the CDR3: TGTGCCAGCAAGGGGAGGGTCTACAATGAGCAGTTCTTC. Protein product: CASKGRVYNEQFF.

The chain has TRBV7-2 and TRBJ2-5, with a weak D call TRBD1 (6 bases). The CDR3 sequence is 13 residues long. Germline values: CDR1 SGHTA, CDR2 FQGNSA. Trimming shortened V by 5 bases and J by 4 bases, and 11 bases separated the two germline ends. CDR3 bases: TGTGCCAGCAGCCCGTACAGGGCAGAGACCCAGTACTTC. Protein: CASSPYRAETQYF.

The CDR3: CASTPGTEQETQYF. CDR3 nucleotides: TGTGCCAGCACCCCCGGGACAGAACAAGAGACCCAGTACTTC. The chain uses TRBV5-8 and TRBJ2-5; 7 bases are a match to TRBD1. Germline V gene sequence: CDR1 SGHTS, CDR2 YDEGEE. V lost 6 bases, J lost 2 bases, and 7 bases stayed unmatched. The CDR3 is 14 residues long.

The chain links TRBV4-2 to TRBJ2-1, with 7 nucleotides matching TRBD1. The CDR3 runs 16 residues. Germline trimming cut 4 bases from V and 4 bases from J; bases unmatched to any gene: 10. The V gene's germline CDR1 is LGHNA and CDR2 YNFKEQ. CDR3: CASSLKGGGGYNEQFF. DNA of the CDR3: TGTGCCAGCAGCCTGAAAGGGGGCGGCGGTTACAATGAGCAGTTCTTC.

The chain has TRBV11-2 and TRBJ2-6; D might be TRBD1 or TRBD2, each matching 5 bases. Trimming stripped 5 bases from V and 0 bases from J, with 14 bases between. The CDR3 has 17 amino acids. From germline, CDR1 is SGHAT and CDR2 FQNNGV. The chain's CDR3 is CASSGLKRGSGANVLTF. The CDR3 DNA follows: TGTGCCAGCAGCGGCCTTAAGAGGGGCTCTGGGGCCAACGTCCTGACTTTC.

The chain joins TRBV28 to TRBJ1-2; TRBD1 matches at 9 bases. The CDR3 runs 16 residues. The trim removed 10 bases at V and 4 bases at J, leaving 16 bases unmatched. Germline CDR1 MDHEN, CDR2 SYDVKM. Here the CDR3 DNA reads TGTGCCACCTCGGAACCGGGACAGGGTCTTGGCTATGGCTACACCTTC. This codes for CATSEPGQGLGYGYTF.

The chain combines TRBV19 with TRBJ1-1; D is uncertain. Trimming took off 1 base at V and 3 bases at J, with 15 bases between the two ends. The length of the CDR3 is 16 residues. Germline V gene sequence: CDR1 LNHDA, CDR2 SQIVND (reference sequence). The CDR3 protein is CASSIVLGKEDTEAFF. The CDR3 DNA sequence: TGTGCCAGTAGTATAGTTTTGGGGAAGGAGGACACTGAAGCTTTCTTT. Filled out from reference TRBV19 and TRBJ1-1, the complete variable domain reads DGGITQSPKYLFRKEGQNVTLSCEQNLNHDAMYWYRQDPGQGLRLIYYSQIVNDFQKGDIAEGYSVSREKKESFPLTVTSAQKNPTAFYLCASSIVLGKEDTEAFFGQGTRLTVV.

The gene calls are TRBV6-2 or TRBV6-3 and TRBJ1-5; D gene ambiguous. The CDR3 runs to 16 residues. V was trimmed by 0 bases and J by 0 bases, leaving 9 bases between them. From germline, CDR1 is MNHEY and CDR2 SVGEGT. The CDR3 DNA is TGTGCCAGCAGTTACTCGATCAAGCCTAGCAATCAGCCCCAGCATTTT. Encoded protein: CASSYSIKPSNQPQHF.

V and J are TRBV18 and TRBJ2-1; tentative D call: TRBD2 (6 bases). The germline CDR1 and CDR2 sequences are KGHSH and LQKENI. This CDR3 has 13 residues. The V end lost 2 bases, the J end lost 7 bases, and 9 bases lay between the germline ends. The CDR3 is CASSPMGGNEQFF. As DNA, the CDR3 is TGTGCCAGCTCACCAATGGGGGGAAATGAGCAGTTCTTC. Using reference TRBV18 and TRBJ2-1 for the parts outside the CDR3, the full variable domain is NAGVMQNPRHLVRRRGQEARLRCSPMKGHSHVYWYRQLPEEGLKFMVYLQKENIIDESGMPKERFSAEFPKEGPSILRIQQVVRGDSAAYFCASSPMGGNEQFFGPGTRLTVL.

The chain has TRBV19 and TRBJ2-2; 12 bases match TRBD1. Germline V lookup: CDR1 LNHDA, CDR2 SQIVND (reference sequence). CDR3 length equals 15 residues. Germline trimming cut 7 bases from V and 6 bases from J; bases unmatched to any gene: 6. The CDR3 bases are TGTGCCAGTATGGGGACAGGGGGCCCGCCCGGGGAGCTGTTTTTT. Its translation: CASMGTGGPPGELFF.

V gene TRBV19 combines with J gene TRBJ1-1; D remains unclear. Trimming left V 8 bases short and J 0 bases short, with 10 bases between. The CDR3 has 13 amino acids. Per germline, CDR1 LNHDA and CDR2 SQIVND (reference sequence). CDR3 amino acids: CASASYMNTEAFF. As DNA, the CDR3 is TGTGCCAGTGCGAGTTACATGAACACTGAAGCTTTCTTT.

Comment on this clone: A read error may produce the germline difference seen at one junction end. The chain's CDR3 is CASSYVDSSGIMW. The DNA for the CDR3 is TGTGCCAGCAGTTACGTGGACAGTTCTGGGATCATGTGG. The chain is built from TRBV6-5 and TRBJ1-3; TRBD1 might be the D (6 bases). Germline values: CDR1 MNHEY, CDR2 SVGAGI. This CDR3 contains 13 residues.

CDR3 residues: CASSSRTGYNEQFF. The CDR3 DNA reads as TGTGCCAGCAGCTCAAGGACTGGTTACAATGAGCAGTTCTTC. The chain has TRBV9 and TRBJ2-1, with a tentative D call TRBD2 (5 bases). The CDR3 loop spans 14 amino acids. V was trimmed by 4 bases and J by 4 bases, leaving 12 bases between them. Germline V gene sequence: CDR1 SGDLS, CDR2 YYNGEE. Filled out from reference TRBV9 and TRBJ2-1, the complete variable domain reads DSGVTQTPKHLITATGQRVTLRCSPRSGDLSVYWYQQSLDQGLQFLIQYYNGEERAKGNILERFSAQQFPDLHSELNLSSLELGDSALYFCASSSRTGYNEQFFGPGTRLTVL.